This TCR beta chain was retrieved from a study of Tregs in tolerant kidney transplant recipients. General observations from the study: Few patients were studied, so findings need validation in larger groups.

In this sample, this clone turned up a few times. Antigen unknown. Unstimulated Tregs (CD4+CD25+CD127-) and CD4+CD25- non-Tregs were sorted from PBMCs. Germline lookup yields CDR1 LNHDA and CDR2 SQIVND (reference sequence). This CDR3 is built from 14 residues. V gave up 4 bases and J gave up 2 bases; unmatched junction bases: 4. Only in-frame clones appear in the TCRdb table, and some are missing; sequencing was by immunoSEQ multiplex PCR. The profile covers about 240,000 clones, with 84% appearing a single time and under 0.65% taken by the ten largest. Sequenced material: CD4+ T cells from blood. The receptor was derived from a human donor in good health. The chain couples TRBV19 to TRBJ2-7; 8 bases align to TRBD1. The CDR3 DNA reads TGTGCCAGTAGTACAGGGACAGGTCCCTACGAGCAGTACTTC. Translation gives CASSTGTGPYEQYF.